One T cell receptor (beta chain) is described in this entry. Antigen specificity is unknown. The data stem from a study of naive and memory T cell subsets. Points from the study as a whole: There was no ground truth to check naive and memory subset results. Especially in CD8 cells, naive repertoires contained a few larger clonotypes, possibly CD45RA-re-expressing memory cells.

Both TRBC1 and TRBC2 were covered by a beta constant-region primer of two equimolar oligonucleotides. TCRdb ran MiXCR on the UMI-ligation and nested PCR reads and lists one entry per CDR3 protein. In the table there are around 160,000 distinct CDR3 sequences, about a sixth of which are singletons. Looked up from germline, CDR1 is SGHVS and CDR2 is FNYEAQ. The CDR3 loop spans 19 amino acids. Trimming cost V 1 base and J 0 bases; bases outside gene matches: 12. The sample was naive CD4+ T cells from blood. The chain combines TRBV7-6 with TRBJ2-5; TRBD1 matches 9 bases. This receptor was taken from a human donor in good health. CDR3 bases: TGTGCCAGCAGCTTAGACCGAAAGTGGACAGGGGCTTACCAAGAGACCCAGTACTTC. As protein: CASSLDRKWTGAYQETQYF.